This TCR beta chain emerged from a study of cytomegalovirus exposure and HLA in healthy donors. Study details: The study's early data release held 80 million to 95 million unique TCRs from HLA-typed donors.

The PCR made use of 60 Vbeta and 13 Jbeta primers. Measured with immunoSEQ multiplex PCR; TCRdb has only the in-frame clones, and not every one. Of 220,000 or so clones in the sample, more than 65% were seen once. Broader study findings: Follow-up analysis seemed to connect common viral pathogens with several of the most significant clusters identified. In vitro experiments confirmed that a few CMV-associated chains were specific for CMV antigens.

A word on this clone: Its specificity is not known.

Germline loops: CDR1 LGHNA, CDR2 YNFKEQ. The CDR3 is 17 residues long. The V gene lost 0 bases and the J gene lost 0 bases, with 12 bases spanning the gap. The source of this sequence is a man aged 50 or older in good health and CMV-seronegative. Sequenced material: PBMCs. V usage is TRBV4-2 and J usage is TRBJ2-1; D perhaps matches TRBD2 (6 bases). This CDR3 reads CASSQEYSGGSYNEQFF. CDR3 coding DNA: TGTGCCAGCAGCCAAGAATATTCCGGGGGCTCCTACAATGAGCAGTTCTTC.